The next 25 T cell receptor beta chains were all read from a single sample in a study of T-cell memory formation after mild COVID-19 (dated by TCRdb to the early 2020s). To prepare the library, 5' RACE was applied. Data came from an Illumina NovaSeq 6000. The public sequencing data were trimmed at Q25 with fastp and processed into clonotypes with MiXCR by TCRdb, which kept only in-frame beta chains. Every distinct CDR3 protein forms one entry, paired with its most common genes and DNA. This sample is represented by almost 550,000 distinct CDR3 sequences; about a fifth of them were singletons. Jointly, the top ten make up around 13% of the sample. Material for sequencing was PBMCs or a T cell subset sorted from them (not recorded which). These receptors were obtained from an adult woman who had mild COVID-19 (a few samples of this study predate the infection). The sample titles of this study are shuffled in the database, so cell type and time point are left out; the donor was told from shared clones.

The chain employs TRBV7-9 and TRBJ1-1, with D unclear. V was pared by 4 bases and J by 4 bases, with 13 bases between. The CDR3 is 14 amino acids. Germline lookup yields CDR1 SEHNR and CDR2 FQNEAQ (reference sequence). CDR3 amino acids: CASSSRTLGTEAFF. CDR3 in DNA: TGTGCCAGCAGCTCCCGGACCCTAGGCACTGAAGCTTTCTTT.

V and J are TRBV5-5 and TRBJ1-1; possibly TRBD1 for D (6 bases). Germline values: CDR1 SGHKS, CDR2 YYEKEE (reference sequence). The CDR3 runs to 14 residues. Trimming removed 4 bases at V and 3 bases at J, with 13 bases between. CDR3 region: CASSQGQTYTEAFF. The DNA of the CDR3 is TGTGCCAGCAGCCAAGGACAGACTTACACTGAAGCTTTCTTT.

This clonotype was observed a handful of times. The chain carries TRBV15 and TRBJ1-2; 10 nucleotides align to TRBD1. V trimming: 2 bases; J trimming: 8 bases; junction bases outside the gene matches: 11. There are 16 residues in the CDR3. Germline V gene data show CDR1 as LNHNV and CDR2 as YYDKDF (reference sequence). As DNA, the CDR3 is TGTGCCACCAGCAGAACCGGACGGGACAGGGGTTGGGGCTACACCTTC. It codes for CATSRTGRDRGWGYTF.

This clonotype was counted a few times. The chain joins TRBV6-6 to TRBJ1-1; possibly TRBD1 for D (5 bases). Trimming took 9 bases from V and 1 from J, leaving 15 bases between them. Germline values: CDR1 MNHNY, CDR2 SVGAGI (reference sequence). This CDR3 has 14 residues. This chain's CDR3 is CASRGTTSNTEAFF. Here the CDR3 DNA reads TGTGCCAGTAGAGGGACCACCTCGAACACTGAAGCTTTCTTT.

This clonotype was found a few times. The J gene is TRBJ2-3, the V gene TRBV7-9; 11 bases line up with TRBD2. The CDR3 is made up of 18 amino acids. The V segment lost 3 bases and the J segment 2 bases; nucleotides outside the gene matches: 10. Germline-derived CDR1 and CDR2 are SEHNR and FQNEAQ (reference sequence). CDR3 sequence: CASSFPLAGGPTTDTQYF. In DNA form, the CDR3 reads TGTGCCAGCAGCTTTCCCCTAGCGGGGGGACCAACCACAGATACGCAGTATTTT.

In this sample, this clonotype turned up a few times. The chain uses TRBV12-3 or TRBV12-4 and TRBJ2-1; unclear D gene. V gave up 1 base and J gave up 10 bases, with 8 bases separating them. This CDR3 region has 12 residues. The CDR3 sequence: CASSLGAPEQFF. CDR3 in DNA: TGTGCCAGCAGTTTAGGGGCCCCCGAGCAGTTCTTC.

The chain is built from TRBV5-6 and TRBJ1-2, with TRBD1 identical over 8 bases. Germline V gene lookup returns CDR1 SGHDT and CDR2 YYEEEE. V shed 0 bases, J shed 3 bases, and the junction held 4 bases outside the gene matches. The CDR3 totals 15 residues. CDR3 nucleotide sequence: TGTGCCAGCAGCTTGGGCCCAGGGGGCGACTATGGCTACACCTTC. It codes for CASSLGPGGDYGYTF.

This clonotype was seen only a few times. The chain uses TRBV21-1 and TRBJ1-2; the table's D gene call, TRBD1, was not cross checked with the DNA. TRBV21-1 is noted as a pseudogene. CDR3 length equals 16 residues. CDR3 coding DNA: TGTGCCAGCAACGACGGACAGGTGACAGCTAACTATGGCTACACCTTC. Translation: CASNDGQVTANYGYTF.

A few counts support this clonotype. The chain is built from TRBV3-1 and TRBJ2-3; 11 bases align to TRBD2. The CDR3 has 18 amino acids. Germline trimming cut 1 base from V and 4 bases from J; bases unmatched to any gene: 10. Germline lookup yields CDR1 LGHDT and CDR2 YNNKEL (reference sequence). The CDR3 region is CASSQGGVLAGVADTQYF. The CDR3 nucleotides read TGTGCCAGCAGCCAAGGAGGGGTACTAGCGGGGGTCGCAGATACGCAGTATTTT.

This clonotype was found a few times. CDR3 DNA sequence: TGTGCCAGCAGTCGAACTAGCGGGGTGGCGGTTGAGCAGTTCTTC. This translates into CASSRTSGVAVEQFF. The chain combines TRBV25-1 with TRBJ2-1, with TRBD2 matching 10 bases. Germline-derived CDR1 and CDR2 are MGHDK and SYGVNS. The CDR3 sequence is 15 residues long. V dropped 5 bases and J dropped 9; count of bases not matched to a gene: 10.

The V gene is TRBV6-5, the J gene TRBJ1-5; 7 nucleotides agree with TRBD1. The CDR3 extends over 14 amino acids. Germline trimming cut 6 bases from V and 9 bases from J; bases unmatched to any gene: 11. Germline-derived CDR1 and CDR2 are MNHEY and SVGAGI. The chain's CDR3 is CASRRGQVVGPQHF. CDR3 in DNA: TGTGCCAGCAGACGAGGACAGGTTGTCGGGCCCCAGCATTTT.

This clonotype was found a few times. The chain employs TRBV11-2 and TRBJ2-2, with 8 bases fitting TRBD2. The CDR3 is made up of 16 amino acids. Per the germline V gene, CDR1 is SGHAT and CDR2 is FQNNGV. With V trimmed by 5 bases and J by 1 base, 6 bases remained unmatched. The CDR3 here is CASSGAGGLNTGELFF. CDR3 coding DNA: TGTGCCAGCAGCGGGGCGGGGGGTTTGAACACCGGGGAGCTGTTTTTT.

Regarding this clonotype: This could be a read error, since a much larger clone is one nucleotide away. CDR3: CASRKTSGGYGTQYF. In nucleotides, the CDR3 is TGTGCCAGCAGAAAGACTAGCGGGGGGTACGGTACGCAGTATTTT. V gene TRBV7-2 combines with J gene TRBJ2-3, with 13 bases identical to TRBD2. The CDR3 is made up of 15 amino acids. V shed 6 bases and J 8 bases; nucleotides not matched to a gene: 8. CDR1 and CDR2 from the germline V gene are SGHTA and FQGNSA.

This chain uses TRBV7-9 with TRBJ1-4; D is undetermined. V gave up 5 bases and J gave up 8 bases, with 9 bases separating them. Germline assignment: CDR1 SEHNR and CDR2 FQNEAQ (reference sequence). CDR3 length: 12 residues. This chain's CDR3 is CASSRSGEKLFF. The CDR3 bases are TGTGCCAGCAGCAGGTCGGGGGAAAAACTGTTTTTT.

Here the CDR3 reads CASSKGAPDRGGNTEAFF. CDR3 bases: TGTGCCAGCAGCAAAGGAGCCCCGGACAGGGGGGGGAACACTGAAGCTTTCTTT. The chain is built from TRBV21-1 and TRBJ1-1; the table assigns TRBD1, which was not confirmed against the DNA. TRBV21-1 is listed as a pseudogene. This CDR3 is built from 18 residues.

CDR3 in amino acids: CASSAGQDSWNEQFF. The CDR3 DNA reads TGTGCCAGCAGTGCGGGACAGGACTCCTGGAATGAGCAGTTCTTC. The rearrangement uses TRBV25-1 and TRBJ2-1; 8 bases are shared with TRBD1. With V trimmed by 4 bases and J by 7 bases, 9 bases remained unmatched. In germline, CDR1 is MGHDK, CDR2 SYGVNS. CDR3 length: 15 residues. The full variable domain, in which reference TRBV25-1 and TRBJ2-1 provide the parts outside the CDR3, is EADIYQTPRYLVIGTGKKITLECSQTMGHDKMYWYQQDPGMELHLIHYSYGVNSTEKGDLSSESTVSRIRTEHFPLTLESARPSHTSQYLCASSAGQDSWNEQFFGPGTRLTVL.

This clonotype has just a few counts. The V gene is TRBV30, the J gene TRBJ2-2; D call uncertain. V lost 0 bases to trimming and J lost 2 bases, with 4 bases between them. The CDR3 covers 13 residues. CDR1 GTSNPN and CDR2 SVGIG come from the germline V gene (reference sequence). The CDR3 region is CAWSVSNTGELFF. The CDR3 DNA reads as TGTGCCTGGAGTGTTTCCAACACCGGGGAGCTGTTTTTT.

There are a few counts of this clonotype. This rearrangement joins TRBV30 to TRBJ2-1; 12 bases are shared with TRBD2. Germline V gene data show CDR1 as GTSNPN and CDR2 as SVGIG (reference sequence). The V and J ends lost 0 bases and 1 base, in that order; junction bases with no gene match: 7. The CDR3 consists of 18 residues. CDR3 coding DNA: TGTGCCTGGAGTGTACTTGGGACTAGCGGGTTTTCCTACAATGAGCAGTTCTTC. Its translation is CAWSVLGTSGFSYNEQFF. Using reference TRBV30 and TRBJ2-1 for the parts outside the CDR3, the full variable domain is SQTIHQWPATLVQPVGSPLSLECTVEGTSNPNLYWYRQAAGRGLQLLFYSVGIGQISSEVPQNLSASRPQDRQFILSSKKLLLSDSGFYLCAWSVLGTSGFSYNEQFFGPGTRLTVL.

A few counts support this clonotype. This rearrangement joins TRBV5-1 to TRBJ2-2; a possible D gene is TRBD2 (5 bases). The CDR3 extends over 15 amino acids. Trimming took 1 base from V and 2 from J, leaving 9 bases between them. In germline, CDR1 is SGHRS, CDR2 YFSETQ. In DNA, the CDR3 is TGCGCCAGCAGCTTGTTCGGGGATAACACCGGGGAGCTGTTTTTT. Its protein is CASSLFGDNTGELFF.

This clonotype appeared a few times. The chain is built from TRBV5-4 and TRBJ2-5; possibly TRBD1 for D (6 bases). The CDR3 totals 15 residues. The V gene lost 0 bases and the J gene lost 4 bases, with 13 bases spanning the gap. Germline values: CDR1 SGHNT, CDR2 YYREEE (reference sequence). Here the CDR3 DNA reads TGTGCCAGCAGCTTGGGACAGGAGTTTGGAGAGACCCAGTACTTC. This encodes CASSLGQEFGETQYF.

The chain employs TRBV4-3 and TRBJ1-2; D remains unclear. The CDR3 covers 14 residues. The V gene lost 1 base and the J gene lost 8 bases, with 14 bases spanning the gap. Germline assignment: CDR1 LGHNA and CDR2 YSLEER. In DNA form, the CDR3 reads TGCGCCAGCAGCCAAGCGGTGGGGATAGGAGGCTACACCTTC. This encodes CASSQAVGIGGYTF.

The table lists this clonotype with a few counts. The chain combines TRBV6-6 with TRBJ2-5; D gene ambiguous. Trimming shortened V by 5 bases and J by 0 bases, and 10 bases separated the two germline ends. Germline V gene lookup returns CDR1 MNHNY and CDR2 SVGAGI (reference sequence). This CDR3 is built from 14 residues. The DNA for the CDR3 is TGTGCCAGCAGTCCCTTTAGTCACCAAGAGACCCAGTACTTC. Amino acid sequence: CASSPFSHQETQYF.

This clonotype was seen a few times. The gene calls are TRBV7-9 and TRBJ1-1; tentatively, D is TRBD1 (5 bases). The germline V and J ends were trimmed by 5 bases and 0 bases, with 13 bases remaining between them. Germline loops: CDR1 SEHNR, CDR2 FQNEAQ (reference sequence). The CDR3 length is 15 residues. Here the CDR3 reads CASSPKGTMNTEAFF. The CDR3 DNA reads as TGTGCCAGCAGCCCCAAGGGGACCATGAACACTGAAGCTTTCTTT.

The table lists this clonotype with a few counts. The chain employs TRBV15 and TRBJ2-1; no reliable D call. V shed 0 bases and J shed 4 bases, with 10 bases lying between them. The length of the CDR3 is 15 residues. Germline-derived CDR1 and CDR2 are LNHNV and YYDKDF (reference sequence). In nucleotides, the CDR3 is TGTGCCACCAGCAGAGAGGTCAGCCAGTACAATGAGCAGTTCTTC. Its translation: CATSREVSQYNEQFF.

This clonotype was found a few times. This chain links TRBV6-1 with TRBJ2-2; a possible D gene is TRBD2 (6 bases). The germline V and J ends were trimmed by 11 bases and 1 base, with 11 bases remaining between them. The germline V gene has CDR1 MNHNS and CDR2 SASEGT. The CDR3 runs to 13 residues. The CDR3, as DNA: TGTGCCGGAAGGGGACTGAACACCGGGGAGCTGTTTTTT. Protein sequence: CAGRGLNTGELFF.